The clone carrying this T cell receptor (beta chain) was seen only a few times. Distinct nucleotide sequences in the sample also encode this CDR3. The treatment: around 19 received Ad26.COV2.S at low or high dose, single or two shots; roughly five received placebo; per-sample allocation not given. All samples were drawn on day 63, counting from the first vaccine or placebo injection. This vaccine is an Ad26 vector that expresses the Wuhan-strain SARS-CoV-2 spike. These data originate in a study of Ad26.COV2.S vaccination and SARS-CoV-2 variants. CDR1 and CDR2 (germline): LNHDA, SQIVND (reference sequence). Germline trimming cut 9 bases from V and 5 bases from J; bases unmatched to any gene: 5. The CDR3 loop spans 12 amino acids. Clones were read by immunoSEQ multiplex PCR, and TCRdb kept only the in-frame ones, dropping some. In the table there are roughly 350,000 clones, 75% to 90% of which are singletons.

This chain connects TRBV19 to TRBJ1-1; 8 bases agree with TRBD1. The sample was peripheral blood, taken in a trial of Ad26.COV2.S vaccine versus placebo. This TCR was recovered from a person between 18 and 65 years old who received the Ad26.COV2.S COVID-19 vaccine or a placebo. In DNA, the CDR3 is TGTGCCAGCTCGGACAGGGAGACTGAAGCTTTCTTT. It specifies CASSDRETEAFF. Complete variable domain (other parts from reference TRBV19 and TRBJ1-1): DGGITQSPKYLFRKEGQNVTLSCEQNLNHDAMYWYRQDPGQGLRLIYYSQIVNDFQKGDIAEGYSVSREKKESFPLTVTSAQKNPTAFYLCASSDRETEAFFGQGTRLTVV.